The next 12 T cell receptor beta chains were all read from a single sample in a study of CD8+CD57+ T cells in acquired aplastic anemia. The patients chosen for sequencing had shown expansion of CD8+CD57+ cells (detected by flow cytometry). Genomic DNA, serving as template, underwent TCR beta VDJ and CDR3 profiling. Each CDR3 protein gets one entry after TCRdb re-called the reads with MiXCR. Among about half a million distinct CDR3 sequences listed, about a third were seen once. The sample was sorted CD4+, CD8+, or CD8+CD57+ T cells (not recorded which) from PBMCs. Every receptor here comes from a human donor with aplastic anemia.

CDR3 sequence: CASSPLNSIGYTF. The CDR3 coding sequence is TGTGCCAGCAGCCCTCTGAACTCGATTGGCTACACCTTC. This chain joins TRBV7-9 and TRBJ1-2; D call uncertain. With 5 bases removed from V and 7 bases from J, the gap between germline ends came to 14 bases. The CDR3 sequence is 13 residues long. Germline CDR1 SEHNR, CDR2 FQNEAQ (reference sequence).

This clonotype was picked up one time. Possible read error: a much larger clone is one base away. The chain uses TRBV11-2 and TRBJ2-7, with D uncertain. Germline V CDR1 and CDR2: SGHAT, FQNNGV. The CDR3 spans 15 residues. The CDR3 DNA reads as TGTGCCAGCAGCTTAGAGGGCTTGAGTCAGAGCGAGCAGTGCTTC. Translated: CASSLEGLSQSEQCF.

A few counts support this clonotype. The chain recombines TRBV5-1 with TRBJ1-1, with a tentative D call TRBD1 (5 bases). V was cut by 0 bases and J by 8 bases, with 20 bases left in between. From germline, CDR1 is SGHRS and CDR2 YFSETQ. This CDR3 contains 16 residues. The CDR3 coding sequence is TGCGCCAGCAGCTTGGGGCCTGCCACGGGGCAGTTCGAAGCTTTCTTT. This sequence encodes CASSLGPATGQFEAFF.

The V call is TRBV19, the J call TRBJ2-2; 7 nucleotides align to TRBD1. The V and J ends lost 4 bases and 5 bases, in that order; junction bases with no gene match: 19. The CDR3 covers 19 residues. The germline V gene encodes CDR1 LNHDA and CDR2 SQIVND (reference sequence). CDR3 DNA sequence: TGTGCCAGTAGTACAGAACTGCAGACAGGGCGCGCGGTAACCGGGGAGCTGTTTTTT. It yields the protein CASSTELQTGRAVTGELFF.

J is TRBJ2-5 and V is TRBV7-2; tentatively, D is TRBD2 (6 bases). There are 14 residues in the CDR3. V lost 7 bases, J lost 5 bases, and 17 bases lay in between. The germline V gene has CDR1 SGHTA and CDR2 FQGNSA. DNA for the CDR3: TGTGCCAGCACCGAAGGAGGGGTAGGGGAGACCCAGTACTTC. This sequence encodes CASTEGGVGETQYF.

The gene calls are TRBV10-3 and TRBJ2-5; 7 positions agree with TRBD2. The V segment lost 3 bases and the J segment 1 base; nucleotides outside the gene matches: 5. CDR1 and CDR2 (germline): ENHRY, SYGVKD. CDR3 length equals 15 residues. The CDR3 region is CAISESGESQETQYF. As DNA, the CDR3 is TGTGCCATCAGTGAAAGCGGGGAGTCCCAAGAGACCCAGTACTTC.

The table lists this clonotype with a few counts. The chain uses TRBV12-3 or TRBV12-4 and TRBJ2-7; 9 positions agree with TRBD1. The CDR3 is made up of 14 amino acids. Trimming took 5 bases from V and 3 from J; bases not matched to a gene: 5. The CDR3 loop reads CASSRQGDFYEQYF. Here the CDR3 DNA reads TGTGCCAGCAGTAGACAGGGGGATTTCTACGAGCAGTACTTC.

This clonotype occurred many times. The V call is TRBV10-2, the J call TRBJ2-5; 8 positions agree with TRBD2. With 7 bases clipped from V and 11 bases from J, the junction kept 15 bases outside the gene matches. From germline, CDR1 is WSHSY and CDR2 SAAADI. The CDR3 totals 14 residues. This CDR3 is CASTPAGGLVWQYF. In DNA, the CDR3 is TGCGCCAGCACCCCCGCGGGAGGCTTGGTATGGCAGTACTTC.

This chain joins TRBV6-2 or TRBV6-3 and TRBJ2-6; TRBD2 might be the D (5 bases). The CDR3 is 18 amino acids. Germline CDR1 is MNHEY and CDR2 is SVGEGT. V lost 0 bases to trimming and J lost 0 bases, with 12 bases between them. As DNA, the CDR3 is TGTGCCAGCAGTTACTCGAGAGGGATGCTCTCTGGGGCCAACGTCCTGACTTTC. This sequence encodes CASSYSRGMLSGANVLTF.

This chain links TRBV13 with TRBJ1-1; no clear D. The CDR3 sequence is 15 residues long. Trimming took off 0 bases at V and 3 bases at J, with 11 bases between the two ends. Germline assignment: CDR1 PRHDT and CDR2 FYEKMQ (reference sequence). CDR3 bases: TGTGCCAGCAGCTTAGGGGGCGCAAGGGACACTGAAGCTTTCTTT. Protein product: CASSLGGARDTEAFF. The complete variable domain, with remaining parts taken from reference TRBV13 and TRBJ1-1, reads AAGVIQSPRHLIKEKRETATLKCYPIPRHDTVYWYQQGPGQDPQFLISFYEKMQSDKGSIPDRFSAQQFSDYHSELNMSSLELGDSALYFCASSLGGARDTEAFFGQGTRLTVV.

This clonotype was seen ten or more times. The chain carries TRBV7-3 and TRBJ1-1; D might be TRBD1 (5 bases). Trimming removed 6 bases from V and 5 bases from J, with 16 bases in between. Germline CDR1 SGHTA, CDR2 FQGTGA. The CDR3 spans 14 residues. In DNA, the CDR3 is TGTGCCAGCAGACAGTACCCAGGGAGGACTGAAGCTTTCTTT. Translating gives CASRQYPGRTEAFF.

This clonotype was observed a handful of times. The chain joins TRBV6-5 to TRBJ2-1; 8 bases fit TRBD2. The J segment lost 5 bases and the V segment lost 2 bases, leaving 8 bases of the junction unmatched. Looked up from germline, CDR1 is MNHEY and CDR2 is SVGAGI. CDR3 length: 16 amino acids. The DNA for the CDR3 is TGTGCCAGCAGTTACGGAACGGGACTAGTGAACAATGAGCAGTTCTTC. It encodes CASSYGTGLVNNEQFF.